Following are 12 T cell receptor beta chains from one sample sequenced in a study of T cell repertoires in cytomegalovirus infection. Antigens for these TCRs are unknown. TCRdb re-called the reads with MiXCR, one entry per CDR3 protein. The sample holds around 69,000 distinct CDR3 sequences, around 28% seen once. The material sequenced was CD8+ T cells from cultured PBMCs, taken from culture after CMV antigen stimulation. These receptors were taken from a human donor in good health (CMV status not recorded). Some clones in this sample may be carry-over from other donors' samples.

The gene calls are TRBV10-3 and TRBJ1-1; TRBD1 might be the D (5 bases). Germline V CDR1 and CDR2: ENHRY, SYGVKD. This CDR3 spans 14 amino acids. V lost 10 bases, J lost 0 bases, and 15 bases lay in between. The CDR3 spells CATLPGLMNTEAFF. The CDR3 nucleotides read TGTGCCACCCTTCCGGGACTGATGAACACTGAAGCTTTCTTT.

In DNA, the CDR3 is TGTGCCAGCAGCAGGACTAGCGGGAGAACCTACAATGAGCAGTTCTTC. Translating it yields CASSRTSGRTYNEQFF. The rearrangement uses TRBV7-9 and TRBJ2-1; 13 bases line up with TRBD2. The germline V gene has CDR1 SEHNR and CDR2 FQNEAQ (reference sequence). The junction had 3 bases not matched to a gene; V was cut back by 5 bases and J by 2 bases. The CDR3 extends over 16 amino acids.

In its sample, this clonotype was seen many times. The V call is TRBV6-2 or TRBV6-3, the J call TRBJ2-1; D might be TRBD2 (5 bases). V lost 2 bases and J 5 bases, leaving 16 bases between the germline ends. Germline V gene data show CDR1 as MNHEY and CDR2 as SVGEGT. CDR3 size: 16 residues. The CDR3 region is CASSYGSRVRNNEQFF. The CDR3 DNA sequence: TGTGCCAGCAGTTACGGATCGAGGGTTCGGAACAATGAGCAGTTCTTC.

This clonotype was observed a handful of times. The chain is built from TRBV12-3 or TRBV12-4 and TRBJ2-2; weak D call: TRBD1 (6 bases). V lost 5 bases to trimming and J lost 6 bases, with 13 bases between them. The length of the CDR3 is 14 residues. CDR3 DNA: TGTGCCAGCAGTCCCGATACAGGGCCCGGGGAGCTGTTTTTT. It translates to CASSPDTGPGELFF.

This clonotype was picked up many times. V is TRBV4-1 and J is TRBJ2-1, with a weak D call TRBD2 (6 bases). The CDR3 extends over 15 amino acids. The V and J ends lost 0 bases and 4 bases respectively, with 10 bases between them. The germline V gene has CDR1 MGHRA and CDR2 YSYEKL. The CDR3 coding sequence is TGCGCCAGCAGCCAAGAACTAGCTAGTTACAATGAGCAGTTCTTC. Translated: CASSQELASYNEQFF.

In its sample, this clonotype was seen many times. The gene calls are TRBV7-2 and TRBJ1-1; 12 bases are a match to TRBD1. The V gene's germline CDR1 is SGHTA and CDR2 FQGNSA. With V trimmed by 5 bases and J by 4 bases, 8 bases remained unmatched. This CDR3 is built from 16 residues. CDR3: CASSPRDRGPLTEAFF. The CDR3 DNA follows: TGTGCCAGCAGCCCTCGGGACAGGGGGCCGCTCACTGAAGCTTTCTTT.

This clonotype was counted between two and nine times. This rearrangement joins TRBV15 to TRBJ2-3, with TRBD1 matching 11 bases. This CDR3 has 13 amino acids. Losses at the gene ends were 9 bases for V and 4 bases for J; bases not matched to a gene: 3. Per the germline V gene, CDR1 is LNHNV and CDR2 is YYDKDF (reference sequence). The CDR3 protein is CATGQGVADTQYF. The CDR3 DNA sequence: TGTGCCACGGGACAGGGGGTGGCAGATACGCAGTATTTT.

V usage is TRBV7-9 and J usage is TRBJ2-2; TRBD1 matches 10 bases. This CDR3 has 17 amino acids. Germline assignment: CDR1 SEHNR and CDR2 FQNEAQ (reference sequence). Germline trimming cut 1 base from V and 2 bases from J; bases unmatched to any gene: 4. CDR3 residues: CASSLVRQGANTGELFF. CDR3 DNA sequence: TGTGCCAGCAGCTTAGTTCGACAGGGGGCCAACACCGGGGAGCTGTTTTTT.

The CDR3 coding sequence is TGTGCCAGCAGCCAAGATGGACTAGCGGGGGGTTACGAGCAGTACTTC. Protein sequence: CASSQDGLAGGYEQYF. The gene calls are TRBV4-2 and TRBJ2-7; 14 bases are shared with TRBD2. The germline V gene encodes CDR1 LGHNA and CDR2 YNFKEQ. Trimming removed 0 bases from V and 4 bases from J; junction bases left unmatched: 2. This CDR3 spans 16 amino acids.

The rearrangement joins TRBV2 to TRBJ2-7, with D hard to call. The CDR3 extends over 14 amino acids. CDR1 is SNHLY and CDR2 is FYNNEI in the germline V gene. Trimming cost V 1 base and J 1 base, with 8 bases left between them. CDR3 loop: CASSEGGSSYEQYF. The CDR3 DNA sequence: TGTGCCAGCAGTGAAGGTGGCTCTTCCTACGAGCAGTACTTC.

This clonotype has only a few counts. The chain uses TRBV7-9 and TRBJ1-1; TRBD1 agrees at 8 bases. Losses at the gene ends were 6 bases for V and 0 bases for J; bases not matched to a gene: 15. CDR1 SEHNR and CDR2 FQNEAQ come from the germline V gene (reference sequence). CDR3 length: 18 amino acids. The CDR3 nucleotides read TGTGCCAGCAGGTCAGGACAGGGAATCTTCCGCATGAACACTGAAGCTTTCTTT. Translated: CASRSGQGIFRMNTEAFF.

The rearrangement uses TRBV7-9 and TRBJ1-2; the D gene is possibly TRBD1 (5 bases). V dropped 5 bases and J dropped 3 bases, with 22 bases sitting between them. The CDR3 totals 17 residues. Germline V gives CDR1 SEHNR, CDR2 FQNEAQ (reference sequence). The CDR3 loop reads CASSDPHNPGSDYGYTF. The CDR3 region has the DNA TGTGCCAGCAGCGATCCCCATAACCCAGGGTCGGACTATGGCTACACCTTC.